A selection of T cell receptor beta chains follows, all from one sample in a study of blood T cell repertoires in COVID-19. Sequencing used immunoSEQ multiplex PCR; TCRdb keeps in-frame clones, though not all of them. The sample consists of about 200,000 clones, roughly 73% of them appearing once. The sequenced sample consisted of peripheral blood. These receptors came from a woman over 75 with active or convalescent COVID-19. The CDR3 runs from the conserved cysteine through the conserved F or W. The D gene is left open where the match is weak. Clone size, where shown, is once, few, many, or a class for clones that have expanded.

d_call: TRBD2; v_call: TRBV3-1/TRBV3-2; j_call: TRBJ2-7; clone_size: NA; cdr3_aa: CASSQDRTSGYEQYF; cdr3_nt: TGTGCCAGCAGCCAAGACCGGACTAGCGGGTACGAGCAGTACTTC
d_call: NA; v_call: TRBV24-1; j_call: TRBJ2-1; clone_size: once; cdr3_aa: CATSPFNLGSSYNEQFF; cdr3_nt: TGTGCCACCAGTCCCTTTAATCTCGGGAGTTCCTACAATGAGCAGTTCTTC
d_call: NA; v_call: TRBV6-5; j_call: TRBJ1-2; clone_size: NA; cdr3_aa: CASSSTGYGYTF; cdr3_nt: TGTGCCAGCAGTTCCACAGGGTATGGCTACACCTTC
d_call: NA; v_call: TRBV25-1; j_call: TRBJ1-2; clone_size: NA; cdr3_aa: CASNGLGYGYTF; cdr3_nt: TGTGCCAGCAACGGACTCGGCTATGGCTACACCTTC
d_call: NA; v_call: TRBV7-9; j_call: TRBJ1-3; clone_size: NA; cdr3_aa: CASSWWAGPFNSGNTIYF; cdr3_nt: TGTGCCAGCAGCTGGTGGGCAGGGCCCTTCAACTCTGGAAACACCATATATTTT
d_call: NA; v_call: TRBV2; j_call: TRBJ2-7; clone_size: NA; cdr3_aa: CASRRQGGLNYEQYF; cdr3_nt: TGTGCCAGCAGGCGGCAGGGAGGCCTAAACTACGAGCAGTACTTC
d_call: NA; v_call: TRBV19; j_call: TRBJ1-4; clone_size: NA; cdr3_aa: CASSISAGRTNEKLFF; cdr3_nt: TGTGCCAGTAGTATATCTGCGGGGCGGACTAATGAAAAACTGTTTTTT
d_call: NA; v_call: TRBV2; j_call: TRBJ2-7; clone_size: NA; cdr3_aa: CASSVGSGSYEQYF; cdr3_nt: TGTGCCAGCAGTGTTGGCAGTGGCTCCTACGAGCAGTACTTC
d_call: TRBD1; v_call: TRBV15; j_call: TRBJ1-4; clone_size: NA; cdr3_aa: CATSTRQGVTNEKLFF; cdr3_nt: TGTGCCACCAGCACACGACAGGGCGTAACTAATGAAAAACTGTTTTTT
d_call: NA; v_call: TRBV28; j_call: TRBJ1-3; clone_size: NA; cdr3_aa: CASSLGSTGYSGNTIYF; cdr3_nt: TGTGCCAGCAGTTTAGGCAGCACCGGGTACTCTGGAAACACCATATATTTT
d_call: NA; v_call: TRBV19; j_call: TRBJ2-5; clone_size: NA; cdr3_aa: CASADRGHETQYF; cdr3_nt: TGTGCCAGCGCGGACCGGGGACACGAGACCCAGTACTTC
d_call: NA; v_call: TRBV4-2; j_call: TRBJ1-6; clone_size: NA; cdr3_aa: CASSQGTSRDSPLHF; cdr3_nt: TGTGCCAGCAGCCAAGGGACCTCGAGGGATTCACCCCTCCACTTT
d_call: NA; v_call: TRBV4-1; j_call: TRBJ1-6; clone_size: NA; cdr3_aa: CASSQEPGRGISPLHF; cdr3_nt: TGCGCCAGCAGCCAAGAGCCTGGAAGGGGGATTTCACCCCTCCACTTT
d_call: TRBD1; v_call: TRBV20-1; j_call: TRBJ2-7; clone_size: NA; cdr3_aa: CSASRTGGSSEQYF; cdr3_nt: TGCAGTGCTAGTCGGACAGGGGGCTCGAGCGAGCAGTACTTC
d_call: TRBD1; v_call: TRBV12-5; j_call: TRBJ2-3; clone_size: NA; cdr3_aa: CASGTPTTPGQDF; cdr3_nt: TGTGCTAGTGGTACCCCAACAACTCCGGGACAGGATTTT
d_call: TRBD1; v_call: TRBV12-5; j_call: TRBJ2-7; clone_size: NA; cdr3_aa: CASGRFGWDRPPEQYF; cdr3_nt: TGTGCTAGTGGCCGGTTTGGGTGGGACAGGCCCCCCGAGCAGTACTTC
d_call: NA; v_call: TRBV21-1; j_call: TRBJ1-2; clone_size: NA; cdr3_aa: CAAPLRKGQGASGYTF; cdr3_nt: TGTGCCGCACCGCTGCGGAAGGGACAGGGGGCGAGTGGCTACACCTTC
d_call: TRBD1; v_call: TRBV23-1; j_call: TRBJ2-7; clone_size: NA; cdr3_aa: CASSQARDSQKSKNYEQYF; cdr3_nt: TGCGCCAGCAGTCAAGCTCGGGACAGCCAGAAATCGAAGAACTACGAGCAGTACTTC
d_call: TRBD2; v_call: TRBV6-5; j_call: TRBJ2-3; clone_size: NA; cdr3_aa: CASVTGGVGDTQYF; cdr3_nt: TGTGCCAGCGTTACGGGGGGGGTTGGAGATACGCAGTATTTT
d_call: NA; v_call: TRBV28; j_call: TRBJ1-6; clone_size: NA; cdr3_aa: CASSFGASTNSPLHF; cdr3_nt: TGTGCCAGCAGTTTCGGAGCTAGCACTAATTCACCCCTCCACTTT
d_call: TRBD1; v_call: TRBV18; j_call: TRBJ1-3; clone_size: once; cdr3_aa: CASSPMHIGTGGVTIYF; cdr3_nt: TGTGCCAGCTCACCAATGCACATCGGGACAGGGGGAGTCACCATATATTTT
d_call: NA; v_call: TRBV7-9; j_call: TRBJ2-6; clone_size: NA; cdr3_aa: CASSLPFSGANVLTF; cdr3_nt: TGTGCCAGCAGCTTACCATTTTCTGGGGCCAACGTCCTGACTTTC
d_call: TRBD1; v_call: TRBV5-1; j_call: TRBJ2-7; clone_size: NA; cdr3_aa: CASSVVTGAYEQYF; cdr3_nt: TGCGCCAGTTCTGTTGTCACAGGGGCCTACGAGCAGTACTTC
d_call: TRBD2; v_call: TRBV2; j_call: TRBJ2-1; clone_size: NA; cdr3_aa: CASSENPSGGYNEQFF; cdr3_nt: TGTGCCAGCAGTGAGAATCCTAGCGGGGGTTACAATGAGCAGTTCTTC
d_call: TRBD1; v_call: TRBV18; j_call: TRBJ2-7; clone_size: NA; cdr3_aa: CASSPPSRGRREQYF; cdr3_nt: TGTGCCAGCTCACCACCTTCTAGGGGGCGTCGGGAGCAGTACTTC
d_call: NA; v_call: TRBV5-1; j_call: TRBJ2-3; clone_size: NA; cdr3_aa: CASSLGASESTDTQYF; cdr3_nt: TGCGCCAGCAGCTTGGGGGCTAGCGAAAGCACAGATACGCAGTATTTT
d_call: NA; v_call: TRBV21-1; j_call: TRBJ1-5; clone_size: NA; cdr3_aa: CASSSEGEDWDQPQHF; cdr3_nt: TGTGCCAGCAGCAGTGAGGGAGAGGATTGGGATCAGCCCCAGCATTTT
d_call: NA; v_call: TRBV5-1; j_call: TRBJ1-5; clone_size: NA; cdr3_aa: CASSRGDGNQPQHF; cdr3_nt: TGCGCCAGCAGCCGGGGGGACGGCAATCAGCCCCAGCATTTT
d_call: TRBD1; v_call: TRBV10-3; j_call: TRBJ2-7; clone_size: NA; cdr3_aa: CAIRTRTGEPYEQYF; cdr3_nt: TGTGCCATCAGGACTCGGACAGGGGAACCCTACGAGCAGTACTTC
d_call: TRBD2; v_call: TRBV7-8; j_call: TRBJ2-5; clone_size: NA; cdr3_aa: CASSLAQTSGRYF; cdr3_nt: TGTGCCAGCAGCTTAGCCCAGACTAGCGGAAGGTACTTC
d_call: TRBD1; v_call: TRBV11-2; j_call: TRBJ2-3; clone_size: NA; cdr3_aa: CASSEYKGQWSDTQYF; cdr3_nt: TGTGCCAGCTCCGAGTATAAGGGACAGTGGTCAGATACGCAGTATTTT